This TCR beta chain was captured by sequencing in a study of shared clonotypes between healthy human individuals (dated by TCRdb to 2018 to 2021). Study-level background: Three men and a couple of women, aged 18 to 49 years, made up the cohort. To estimate repertoire size and how much clonotype sharing occurs between individuals, the study deeply sequenced the blood TCR repertoires of about five healthy adults. Libraries were prepared and TCR repertoires were sequenced by different laboratories using diverse techniques, in order to increase sequencing depth and limit assay-specific biases. Each donor's leukapheresis produced roughly between roughly 0.85 and 9.5 billion PBMCs. For each donor, CD4 naive and CD4 memory were each run on three plates, CD8 naive on two plates, and CD8 memory on one plate. Broad study findings and their caveats: Sampling was limited to blood, and TCR repertoires in tissue likely differ from TCR repertoires in blood. Higher generation probabilities were observed for clonotypes shared by all four sorted-subset donors than for non-shared clonotypes. About 5% of naive CD4, 3.5% of naive CD8, about 2.1% of memory CD4, and more than 0.35% of memory CD8 clonotypes were shared across several donors. Based on pairwise subsampling, the degree of clonotype sharing among donors was expected to be affected by sequencing depth. Naive subsets generally had larger estimated clonotype richness than memory subsets did. The small number of donors limited the genetic and exposure-history diversity represented. Even with the large sequencing depth, rarefaction of the sorted-subset datasets indicated that sequencing was incomplete.

Using the deep immunoSEQ assay, TCR CDR3 regions were amplified from genomic DNA by multiplex PCR. Extracted genomic DNA from each cell subset was spread evenly across all wells of several immunoSEQ 96-well plates, with each plate serving as a replicate. For sorted subsets, about 200 ng genomic DNA, equal to some 28,000 T cell genomes, was loaded into each replicate PCR. Purified libraries were quantified with a Qubit 3.0 fluorometer, sized on a Bioanalyzer 2100, and re-quantified with the KAPA Library Quantification kit. Each immunoSEQ 96-well plate was sequenced on its own single-read 150-cycle Illumina NextSeq 550 flow cell. As for the original processing: The immunoSEQ output contained only junctional sequences without quality scores, so filtering could not match that applied to full-length reads. Sequences were annotated with PyIR, a Python wrapper for IgBLAST v1.9, using IMGT germline references to assign V/J genes and CDR3. Any read was removed if the V/J assignment was weak (E-value above 1e-6), the CDR3 was missing, or the read contained stop codons, out-of-frame junctions, or ambiguous translated residues. V3J clonotypes were defined as sequences sharing an identical inferred V gene, J gene, and CDR3 amino acid sequence. The percentage overlap between two repertoires was calculated by dividing the number of shared unique clonotypes by the size of the smaller repertoire. Richness of each repertoire was evaluated using RTK rarefaction, the Chao1 estimator, and Recon v2.1 estimates of unobserved clonotypes. OLGA was used to compute generation probabilities for all TCRbeta clonotypes that the gDNA method yielded from a handful of donors. In its TCRdb copy, this immuneACCESS table keeps in-frame sequences only and misses some clones. Where compared with another copy, unresolved V genes explain less than half of these, and the others have no known cause. The DNA gave D and trimming, while V, J and clone size come from that table. The sample table shows over a million clones, and approximately 97% are seen once. The ten largest make up about 1% of the sample.

Comments on this clone: No cognate antigen has been identified for it. Qualities for individual bases were not recorded, and no much larger clone is one base off.

Spanning cysteine to phenylalanine, the CDR3 consists of 15 amino acids. Just CDR3 DNA is preserved here, 45 bases in frame from base 1. Sequences MDHEN (CDR1) and SYDVKM (CDR2) are obtained from the germline V gene. The junction shows trimming of 5 bases on V and 7 bases on J, plus 21 bases between the germline ends. Donors were healthy HIV-negative adults with no recently reported acute infections or vaccinations. Every donor was a Caucasian adult living in Nashville, Tennessee, USA. CD4+ T cells were enriched by magnetic negative selection, after which naive cells were positively selected on CD45RA and the negative fraction was taken as the memory subset. Blood was obtained by leukapheresis, after which PBMCs were separated by Ficoll-Histopaque density gradient centrifugation and cryopreserved in liquid nitrogen vapor phase. Analytical flow cytometry was used to check the purity and quantity of each magnetically sorted T cell population. Each sorted fraction had its genomic DNA isolated and then quantified by UV absorbance on a Nanodrop 2000c.

Sequencing was done on a sample of naive CD4+ T cells sorted from blood. In light of the paper, this sample's cell subset or site label describes: CD45RA+ positively selected. The rearranged segments are TRBV28 and TRBJ2-7, with the D gene too uncertain to name. The TCR originated in a man aged 30 to 45 in good health. The CDR3 here reads CASSGRRLSAGEQYF. The DNA sequence is TGTGCCAGCAGTGGACGGCGGTTATCGGCAGGAGAGCAGTACTTC. Reference TRBV28 and TRBJ2-7 proteins supply the regions before and after the CDR3; the full variable domain is: DVKVTQSSRYLVKRTGEKVFLECVQDMDHENMFWYRQDPGLGLRLIYFSYDVKMKEKGDIPEGYSVSREKKERFSLILESASTNQTSMYLCASSGRRLSAGEQYFGPGTRLTVT.